The sequence of this T cell receptor (beta chain) was determined in a study of regulatory T cells in long-lasting Graves disease. According to the study, TCR beta libraries were built with iRepertoire HTBI primers and CDR3-region Arm-PCR. TCRdb reprocessed the multiplex PCR reads with MiXCR, giving one entry per CDR3 protein. Here the sample spans a few hundred thousand distinct CDR3 sequences, around 22% being singletons. Time point: persistent/refractory GD, antithyroid drugs over 5 years with positive TRAb. Following extraction of RNA from PBMCs, that RNA was used to make the TCR library. It was American Thyroid Association guidelines that determined Graves' disease diagnosis. There are many counts of this clonotype. V was clipped by 2 bases and J by 2 bases, with 6 bases between them. Germline CDR1 and CDR2: DFQATT and SNEGSKA (reference sequence). The CDR3 runs 12 residues.

This TCR was recovered from a female donor with Graves disease. This material consisted of peripheral blood mononuclear cells (PBMCs), taken when the disease was refractory, from a patient treated with antithyroid drugs. This chain joins TRBV20-1 and TRBJ1-1; D remains ambiguous. CDR3 nucleotide sequence: TGCAGTGCTAGACCGGTTAACACTGAAGCTTTCTTT. It codes for CSARPVNTEAFF.